This T cell receptor beta chain was sequenced for a study of glioma-infiltrating T cells. Findings of the study overall: CDR3 overlap between tissue and blood was very small. Gliomas, especially low-grade, showed above-expected tissue-blood divergence; non-neoplastic patients showed below.

TCR alpha and beta CDR3 regions were amplified from RNA using iRepertoire nested multiplex PCR. One-step reverse transcription and amplification started from about 100-400 ng of tissue mRNA or PBMC total RNA. TCRdb re-called the multiplex PCR reads with MiXCR, one entry per CDR3 protein. The sample has roughly 200,000 distinct CDR3 sequences; around 45% are singletons. As for this clonotype: Antigen unknown. This clone may be a read error of a much larger clone one base away.

Germline CDR1 reads MGHRA; CDR2 reads YSYEKL. This CDR3 region has 12 residues. The chain recombines TRBV4-1 with TRBJ2-7; tentatively, D is TRBD1 (5 bases). Sequencing was done on a sample of glioma tissue, nonneoplastic brain tissue, or PBMCs (not recorded which). The receptor was isolated from a human donor with low-grade glioma or glioblastoma, undergoing nonglioma brain surgery, or in good health (not recorded which). The chain's CDR3 is CASSFDRYEQYF. CDR3 bases: TGTGCCAGCAGCTTTGACAGATACGAGCAGTACTTC.